A single sample gave rise to the 32 T cell receptor beta chains below, sequenced in a study of vaccination and CD4 T cells after COVID-19. Cultured CD4+ T cells had their DNA profiled by the Oncomine TCR Beta short-read assay. TCRdb processed the PCR reads anew with MiXCR; each CDR3 protein has one entry. The sample records around 20,000 distinct CDR3 sequences, around 59% being singletons. The antigens for these receptors are not known. Treatment reported: approximately 10-day PBMC culture with coronavirus spike peptide pools or control peptides (ViraFEST assay). Sequenced: CD4+ T cells from blood, cultured in vitro. The receptor set was obtained from a human donor who had recovered from COVID-19.

This chain links TRBV29-1 with TRBJ2-5; D unclear. Germline CDR1 reads SQVTM; CDR2 reads ANQGSEA. The CDR3 extends over 12 amino acids. Trimming cost V 2 bases and J 2 bases, with 6 bases left between them. CDR3 DNA: TGCAGCGTTGAATGGGGACAAGAGACCCAGTACTTC. This encodes CSVEWGQETQYF.

This clonotype was recorded a few times. The chain joins TRBV15 to TRBJ2-7, with D possibly being TRBD1 (5 bases). V dropped 3 bases and J dropped 0 bases, with 6 bases sitting between them. CDR3 length: 13 residues. Germline V gene data show CDR1 as LNHNV and CDR2 as YYDKDF (reference sequence). CDR3 sequence: CATSRDISYEQYF. CDR3 in DNA: TGTGCCACCAGCAGGGACATCTCCTACGAGCAGTACTTC.

The chain has TRBV5-1 and TRBJ1-6; D unresolved. The V gene lost 1 base and the J gene lost 10 bases, with 9 bases spanning the gap. Per the germline V gene, CDR1 is SGHRS and CDR2 is YFSETQ. The CDR3 extends over 13 amino acids. The CDR3 loop reads CASSLRHQSPLHF. Written as DNA, the CDR3 is TGCGCCAGCAGCTTGAGACACCAATCACCCCTCCACTTT.

This rearrangement joins TRBV30 to TRBJ1-2; tentative D call: TRBD1 (5 bases). The CDR3 runs 12 residues. V was shortened by 4 bases and J by 3 bases, with 9 bases between the two germline ends. CDR1 GTSNPN and CDR2 SVGIG come from the germline V gene (reference sequence). The CDR3 here is CAWTGGDYGYTF. The CDR3 DNA sequence: TGTGCCTGGACGGGGGGGGACTATGGCTACACCTTC.

This clonotype was picked up a small number of times. The chain joins TRBV11-2 to TRBJ2-5, with 9 bases aligning to TRBD1. Per the germline V gene, CDR1 is SGHAT and CDR2 is FQNNGV. This CDR3 has 17 amino acids. With 5 bases clipped from V and 3 bases from J, the junction kept 13 bases outside the gene matches. For the CDR3, the DNA is TGTGCCAGCAGCCCGGGTACCGGGACAGGGTCGGAAGAGACCCAGTACTTC. As protein: CASSPGTGTGSEETQYF. Variable domain in full (rest from reference TRBV11-2 and TRBJ2-5): EAGVAQSPRYKIIEKRQSVAFWCNPISGHATLYWYQQILGQGPKLLIQFQNNGVVDDSQLPKDRFSAERLKGVDSTLKIQPAKLEDSAVYLCASSPGTGTGSEETQYFGPGTRLLVL.

The gene calls are TRBV10-2 and TRBJ2-3, with TRBD1 matching over 12 bases. V trimming: 4 bases; J trimming: 4 bases; junction bases outside the gene matches: 3. Germline-derived CDR1 and CDR2 are WSHSY and SAAADI. This CDR3 has 15 residues. The CDR3 DNA sequence: TGCGCCAGCAGTGGAAGGGACAGGGGGCCAGATACGCAGTATTTT. Protein: CASSGRDRGPDTQYF.

In regard to this clonotype: A junction end diverges from the germline sequence, so it may reflect a read error. The J gene is TRBJ1-6, the V gene TRBV12-5; unclear D gene. The CDR3 consists of 14 residues. CDR1 is LGHNT, CDR2 FRNRAP, per germline. The CDR3 sequence is CASGLDGINSPLHF. The CDR3 nucleotides read TGTGCTAGTGGATTGGACGGGATTAATTCACCCCTCCACTTT.

The V gene is TRBV6-5, the J gene TRBJ1-4; maybe TRBD1 (5 bases). CDR3 size: 14 residues. V lost 2 bases and J 3 bases, leaving 7 bases between the germline ends. Per germline, CDR1 MNHEY and CDR2 SVGAGI. The chain's CDR3 is CASSYGAANEKLFF. Written as DNA, the CDR3 is TGTGCCAGCAGTTACGGGGCAGCTAATGAAAAACTGTTTTTT.

The V and J genes are TRBV7-2 and TRBJ2-3; no definite D call. The germline CDR1 and CDR2 sequences are SGHTA and FQGNSA. V was cut by 2 bases and J by 2 bases, with 8 bases left in between. CDR3 length equals 14 residues. In DNA form, the CDR3 reads TGTGCCAGCAGCTTAAGTCCCCTCACAGATACGCAGTATTTT. Translated, it gives CASSLSPLTDTQYF.

This clonotype came up once. J is TRBJ1-5 and V is TRBV30; D unresolved. Germline V gene sequence: CDR1 GTSNPN, CDR2 SVGIG (reference sequence). There are 12 residues in the CDR3. V was clipped by 2 bases and J by 7 bases, with 9 bases between them. The CDR3: CAWSPPGQPQHF. Written as DNA, the CDR3 is TGTGCCTGGAGTCCCCCAGGACAGCCCCAGCATTTT.

The genes are TRBV19 and TRBJ1-2; D not resolved. With 2 bases removed from V and 8 bases from J, the gap between germline ends came to 9 bases. Germline V gives CDR1 LNHDA, CDR2 SQIVND (reference sequence). CDR3 length equals 12 residues. The CDR3 protein is CASSIYGLGYTF. Here the CDR3 DNA reads TGTGCCAGTAGTATATATGGGTTGGGCTACACCTTC.

The gene calls are TRBV5-1 and TRBJ2-1; 7 nucleotides agree with TRBD2. CDR1 SGHRS and CDR2 YFSETQ come from the germline V gene. The CDR3 has 18 residues. V lost 0 bases to trimming and J lost 2 bases; unmatched junction nucleotides: 11. The DNA for the CDR3 is TGCGCCAGCAGCTTGGGGGATGGCGGGAGCATAACCTACAATGAGCAGTTCTTC. It specifies CASSLGDGGSITYNEQFF.

In its sample, this clonotype was seen once. The chain is built from TRBV6-2 or TRBV6-3 and TRBJ2-3, with D perhaps matching TRBD1 (5 bases). Germline CDR1 reads MNHEY; CDR2 reads SVGEGT. The V end was cut by 8 bases, the J end by 5 bases, with 8 bases between. The CDR3 totals 11 residues. This chain's CDR3 is CASRQGDTQYF. CDR3 in DNA: TGTGCCAGCCGGCAGGGAGATACGCAGTATTTT.

This clonotype was counted between two and nine times. CDR3 coding DNA: TGTGCCAGCGAACGTCACTCTGGAAACACCATATATTTT. Translation: CASERHSGNTIYF. This sequence joins TRBV6-1 and TRBJ1-3; D is unresolved. The CDR3 spans 13 residues. V lost 8 bases to trimming and J lost 0 bases, with 8 bases between them. The germline V gene has CDR1 MNHNS and CDR2 SASEGT.

The chain links TRBV19 to TRBJ2-4, with 13 positions matching TRBD2. The germline CDR1 and CDR2 sequences are LNHDA and SQIVND (reference sequence). This CDR3 comprises 18 residues. V lost 6 bases to trimming and J lost 0 bases; unmatched junction nucleotides: 8. CDR3 sequence (DNA): TGTGCCAGTAGCCCGGGACTAGCGGGACAAATAGCCAAAAACATTCAGTACTTC. Its protein is CASSPGLAGQIAKNIQYF.

The gene calls are TRBV7-9 and TRBJ2-7; 7 nucleotides match TRBD1. Germline CDR1 is SEHNR and CDR2 is FQNEAQ (reference sequence). The CDR3 covers 15 residues. The trim removed 5 bases at V and 3 bases at J, leaving 10 bases unmatched. The CDR3 region is CASSPREGAGYEQYF. In DNA form, the CDR3 reads TGTGCCAGCAGCCCCCGTGAGGGGGCAGGCTACGAGCAGTACTTC.

The V call is TRBV6-1, the J call TRBJ2-3, with TRBD2 as a possible D gene (6 bases). Germline V gives CDR1 MNHNS, CDR2 SASEGT. The length of the CDR3 is 16 residues. V lost 6 bases to trimming and J lost 2 bases, with 18 bases between them. CDR3 loop: CASRSGLAPVTDTQYF. CDR3 nucleotide sequence: TGTGCCAGCAGAAGTGGCCTAGCGCCTGTCACAGATACGCAGTATTTT.

The V and J genes are TRBV7-8 and TRBJ1-1, with no clear D. The V and J ends lost 2 bases and 0 bases respectively, with 13 bases between them. Germline V lookup: CDR1 SGHVS, CDR2 FQNEAQ. This CDR3 is built from 16 residues. CDR3: CASSLRPAPMNTEAFF. The CDR3 nucleotides read TGTGCCAGCAGCTTAAGGCCAGCACCTATGAACACTGAAGCTTTCTTT.

This rearrangement joins TRBV6-1 to TRBJ2-7; 8 bases align to TRBD2. CDR3 length: 16 amino acids. Germline assignment: CDR1 MNHNS and CDR2 SASEGT. The V segment lost 4 bases and the J segment 3 bases; nucleotides outside the gene matches: 11. The CDR3 DNA sequence: TGTGCCAGCAGTGCGTCCTCCGGGACTAGAAGCTACGAGCAGTACTTC. Translated, it gives CASSASSGTRSYEQYF.

This chain links TRBV6-5 with TRBJ2-3; D is ambiguous. Germline V gene lookup returns CDR1 MNHEY and CDR2 SVGAGI. Trimming took 0 bases from V and 4 from J, leaving 14 bases between them. This CDR3 region has 16 residues. In nucleotides, the CDR3 is TGTGCCAGCAGTTACTCCTTAAGCTTGTTTGCAGATACGCAGTATTTT. It specifies CASSYSLSLFADTQYF.

The chain employs TRBV20-1 and TRBJ1-2; tentatively, D is TRBD1 (5 bases). Looked up from germline, CDR1 is DFQATT and CDR2 is SNEGSKA (reference sequence). The CDR3 extends over 13 amino acids. CDR3 in DNA: TGCAGGCCGATGGGGGTAGTGGACTATGGCTACACCTTC. Translation gives CRPMGVVDYGYTF.

This clonotype appeared a few times. This chain connects TRBV14 to TRBJ1-1; 8 bases fit TRBD1. The CDR3 covers 13 residues. V lost 4 bases, J lost 6 bases, and 4 bases stayed unmatched. Germline V CDR1 and CDR2: SGHDN, FVKESK. The CDR3 sequence is CASSRDRGSEAFF. CDR3 coding DNA: TGTGCCAGCAGCCGCGACAGGGGATCTGAAGCTTTCTTT.

The rearrangement uses TRBV2 and TRBJ2-7; TRBD2 might be the D (5 bases). Germline assignment: CDR1 SNHLY and CDR2 FYNNEI. CDR3 length: 11 amino acids. The V and J ends lost 6 bases and 6 bases respectively, with 9 bases between them. CDR3 in DNA: TGTGCCAGCAGACCGGCGGGCGAGCAGTACTTC. This sequence encodes CASRPAGEQYF.

CDR3 bases: TGTGCCAGCAGCCGACTAGCGGTCTCCTACGAGCAGTACTTC. Translation: CASSRLAVSYEQYF. V is TRBV27 and J is TRBJ2-7; 9 bases agree with TRBD2. Trimming cost V 6 bases and J 0 bases; bases outside gene matches: 3. Per the germline V gene, CDR1 is MNHEY and CDR2 is SMNVEV (reference sequence). The CDR3 contains 14 residues.

The rearrangement uses TRBV18 and TRBJ1-2, with D tentatively TRBD1 (5 bases). The CDR3 runs 13 residues. V dropped 2 bases and J dropped 5 bases, with 9 bases sitting between them. CDR1 is KGHSH, CDR2 LQKENI, per germline. The CDR3, as DNA: TGTGCCAGCTCACCAGGGACGGAATATGGCTACACCTTC. Residues: CASSPGTEYGYTF.

The V gene is TRBV20-1, the J gene TRBJ2-7; possibly TRBD1 for D (5 bases). V lost 6 bases and J lost 5, with 17 bases in between. Looked up from germline, CDR1 is DFQATT and CDR2 is SNEGSKA (reference sequence). This CDR3 comprises 13 residues. DNA for the CDR3: TGCAGTGCCCCAAAGGCAGGGTCTGACGAGCAGTACTTC. Translating it yields CSAPKAGSDEQYF.

The J gene is TRBJ2-7, the V gene TRBV6-2 or TRBV6-3; no clear D. This CDR3 has 14 amino acids. Deletions cut 6 bases from V and 12 bases from J, with 24 bases between. Germline V lookup: CDR1 MNHEY, CDR2 SVGEGT. The CDR3 DNA sequence: TGTGCCAGCAGAAACCCCCCCGACCGATACGATCCGTACTTC. Amino acid sequence: CASRNPPDRYDPYF.

The rearrangement uses TRBV15 and TRBJ1-1; 7 bases map to TRBD1. There are 16 residues in the CDR3. Germline loops: CDR1 LNHNV, CDR2 YYDKDF (reference sequence). The V segment lost 0 bases and the J segment 4 bases; nucleotides outside the gene matches: 8. The CDR3 DNA follows: TGTGCCACCAGCAGAGATCGGACAGGACTTCGCACTGAAGCTTTCTTT. Translating it yields CATSRDRTGLRTEAFF.

The table lists this clonotype with a few counts. Compared with germline, one end of the junction differs, possibly owing to a read error. The chain carries TRBV27 and TRBJ2-4, with TRBD2 matching 11 bases. The CDR3 sequence is 13 residues long. Germline CDR1 reads MNHEY; CDR2 reads SMNVEV (reference sequence). The CDR3 spells CASSSSLAGVYHF. For the CDR3, the DNA is TGTGCCAGCAGTTCGTCACTAGCGGGAGTCTACCACTTC.

The gene calls are TRBV6-1 and TRBJ1-1; 8 nucleotides agree with TRBD1. Germline lookup yields CDR1 MNHNS and CDR2 SASEGT. V was pared by 8 bases and J by 2 bases, with 13 bases of the junction left unmatched. CDR3 size: 16 residues. CDR3 nucleotides: TGTGCCAGCCGCTTCGTCAGGGGGCTTTTAAACACTGAAGCTTTCTTT. The encoded protein is CASRFVRGLLNTEAFF.

This chain links TRBV12-3 or TRBV12-4 with TRBJ1-1; 7 bases agree with TRBD1. V lost 7 bases to trimming and J lost 6 bases; unmatched junction nucleotides: 11. The CDR3 sequence is 14 residues long. CDR3 sequence: CASILTGRGSEAFF. Here the CDR3 DNA reads TGTGCCAGCATCTTGACAGGGAGGGGTTCTGAAGCTTTCTTT.

The chain combines TRBV7-6 with TRBJ1-2, with a tentative D call TRBD1 (5 bases). V was cut by 5 bases and J by 5 bases, with 12 bases left in between. Per the germline V gene, CDR1 is SGHVS and CDR2 is FNYEAQ. The length of the CDR3 is 13 residues. The CDR3: CASSPPGGYGYTF. CDR3 in DNA: TGTGCCAGCAGCCCTCCGGGGGGGTATGGCTACACCTTC.